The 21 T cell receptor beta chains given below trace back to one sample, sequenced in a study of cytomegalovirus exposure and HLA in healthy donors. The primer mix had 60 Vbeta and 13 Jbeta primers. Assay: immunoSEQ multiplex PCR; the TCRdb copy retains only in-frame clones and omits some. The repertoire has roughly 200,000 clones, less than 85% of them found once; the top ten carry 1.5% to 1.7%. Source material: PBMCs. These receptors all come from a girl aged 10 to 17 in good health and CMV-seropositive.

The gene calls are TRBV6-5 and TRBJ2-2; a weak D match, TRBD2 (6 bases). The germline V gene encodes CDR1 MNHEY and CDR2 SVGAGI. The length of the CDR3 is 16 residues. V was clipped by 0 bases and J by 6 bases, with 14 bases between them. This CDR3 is CASSYSLGSGSGELFF. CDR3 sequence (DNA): TGTGCCAGCAGTTACTCCTTGGGTAGCGGCTCCGGGGAGCTGTTTTTT.

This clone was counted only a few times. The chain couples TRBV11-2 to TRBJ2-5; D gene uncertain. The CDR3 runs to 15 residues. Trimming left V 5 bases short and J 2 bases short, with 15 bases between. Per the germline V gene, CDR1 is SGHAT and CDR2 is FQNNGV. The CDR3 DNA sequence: TGTGCCAGCAGCCCCTTTGGCCGTTTACAAGAGACCCAGTACTTC. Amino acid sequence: CASSPFGRLQETQYF.

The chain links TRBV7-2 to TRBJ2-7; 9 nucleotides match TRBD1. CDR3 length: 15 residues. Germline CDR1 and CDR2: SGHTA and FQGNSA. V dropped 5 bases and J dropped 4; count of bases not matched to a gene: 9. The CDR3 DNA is TGTGCCAGCAGCCAAGTGACAGGGGGGGGTTACGAGCAGTACTTC. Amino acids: CASSQVTGGGYEQYF.

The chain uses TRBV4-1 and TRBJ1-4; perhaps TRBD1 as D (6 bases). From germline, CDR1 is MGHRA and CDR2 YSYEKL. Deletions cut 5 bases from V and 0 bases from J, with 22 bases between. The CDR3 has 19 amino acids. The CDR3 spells CASSFRPQGQIATNEKLFF. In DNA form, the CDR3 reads TGCGCCAGCAGCTTTCGCCCCCAGGGGCAAATCGCAACTAATGAAAAACTGTTTTTT.

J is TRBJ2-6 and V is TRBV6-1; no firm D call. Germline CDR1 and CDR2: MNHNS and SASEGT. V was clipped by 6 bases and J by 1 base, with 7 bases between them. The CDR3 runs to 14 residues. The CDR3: CASSRSSGANVLTF. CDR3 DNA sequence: TGTGCCAGCAGCCGGAGTTCTGGGGCCAACGTCCTGACTTTC.

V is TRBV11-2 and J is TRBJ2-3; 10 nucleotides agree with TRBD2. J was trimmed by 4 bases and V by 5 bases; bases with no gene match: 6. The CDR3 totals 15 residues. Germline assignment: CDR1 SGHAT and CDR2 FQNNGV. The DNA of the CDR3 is TGTGCCAGCAGCCTGATGAGCGGGGGGGCAGATACGCAGTATTTT. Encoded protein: CASSLMSGGADTQYF.

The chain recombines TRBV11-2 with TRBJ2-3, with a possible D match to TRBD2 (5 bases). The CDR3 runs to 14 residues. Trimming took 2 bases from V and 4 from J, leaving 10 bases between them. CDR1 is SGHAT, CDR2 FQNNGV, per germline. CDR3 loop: CASSLIEGADTQYF. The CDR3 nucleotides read TGTGCCAGCAGCTTAATTGAGGGAGCAGATACGCAGTATTTT.

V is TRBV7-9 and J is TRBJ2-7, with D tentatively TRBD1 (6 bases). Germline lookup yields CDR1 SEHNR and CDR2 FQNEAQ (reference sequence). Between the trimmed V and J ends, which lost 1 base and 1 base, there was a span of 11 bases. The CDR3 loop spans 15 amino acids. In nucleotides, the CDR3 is TGTGCCAGCAGCTTAGTTACAGGGAAATCCTACGAGCAGTACTTC. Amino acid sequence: CASSLVTGKSYEQYF. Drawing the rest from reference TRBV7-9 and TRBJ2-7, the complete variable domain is DTGVSQNPRHKITKRGQNVTFRCDPISEHNRLYWYRQTLGQGPEFLTYFQNEAQLEKSRLLSDRFSAERPKGSFSTLEIQRTEQGDSAMYLCASSLVTGKSYEQYFGPGTRLTVT.

The CDR3 DNA is TGTGCCAGCTCACCAGGGGCCCAGAACACTGAAGCTTTCTTT. Amino acid sequence: CASSPGAQNTEAFF. This chain joins TRBV18 and TRBJ1-1; a possible D gene is TRBD1 (5 bases). The CDR3 totals 14 residues. V gave up 2 bases and J gave up 1 base, with 8 bases separating them. CDR1 KGHSH and CDR2 LQKENI come from the germline V gene.

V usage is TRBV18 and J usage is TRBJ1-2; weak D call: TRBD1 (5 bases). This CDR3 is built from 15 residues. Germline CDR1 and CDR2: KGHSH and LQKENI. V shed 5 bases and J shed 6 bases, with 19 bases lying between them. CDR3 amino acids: CASSSGRGKTDGYTF. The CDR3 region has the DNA TGTGCCAGCTCATCAGGGCGGGGAAAGACGGATGGCTACACCTTC.

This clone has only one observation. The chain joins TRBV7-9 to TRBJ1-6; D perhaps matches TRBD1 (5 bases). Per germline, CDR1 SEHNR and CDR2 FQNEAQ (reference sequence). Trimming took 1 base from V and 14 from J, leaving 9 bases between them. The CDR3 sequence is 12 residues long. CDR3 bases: TGTGCCAGCAGCTTAGATCTACAGGCCCTCCACTTT. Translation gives CASSLDLQALHF.

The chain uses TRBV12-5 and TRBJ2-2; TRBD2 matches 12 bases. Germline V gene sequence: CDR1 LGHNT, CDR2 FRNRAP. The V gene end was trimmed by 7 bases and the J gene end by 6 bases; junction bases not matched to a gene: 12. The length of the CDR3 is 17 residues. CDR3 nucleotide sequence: TGTGCTAGTGTCCTATTCCTTGCTAGCGGGGGGGCCGGGGAGCTGTTTTTT. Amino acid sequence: CASVLFLASGGAGELFF. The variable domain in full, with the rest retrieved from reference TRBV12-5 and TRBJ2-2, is DARVTQTPRHKVTEMGQEVTMRCQPILGHNTVFWYRQTMMQGLELLAYFRNRAPLDDSGMPKDRFSAEMPDATLATLKIQPSEPRDSAVYFCASVLFLASGGAGELFFGEGSRLTVL.

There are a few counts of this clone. The CDR3 spells CSAATGGVENEQFF. CDR3 coding DNA: TGCAGCGCGGCGACAGGGGGTGTGGAAAATGAGCAGTTCTTC. The gene calls are TRBV29-1 and TRBJ2-1, with 9 bases fitting TRBD1. V shed 7 bases and J 7 bases; nucleotides not matched to a gene: 11. Germline V gene sequence: CDR1 SQVTM, CDR2 ANQGSEA. This CDR3 contains 14 residues.

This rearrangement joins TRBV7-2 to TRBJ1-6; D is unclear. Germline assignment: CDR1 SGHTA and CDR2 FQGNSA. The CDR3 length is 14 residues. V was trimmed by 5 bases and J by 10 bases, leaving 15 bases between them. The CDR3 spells CASSPAEVRSPLHF. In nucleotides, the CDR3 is TGTGCCAGCAGCCCAGCGGAGGTCAGGTCACCCCTCCACTTT. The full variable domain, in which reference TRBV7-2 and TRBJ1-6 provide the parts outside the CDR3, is GAGVSQSPSNKVTEKGKDVELRCDPISGHTALYWYRQSLGQGLEFLIYFQGNSAPDKSGLPSDRFSAERTGGSVSTLTIQRTQQEDSAVYLCASSPAEVRSPLHFGNGTRLTVT.

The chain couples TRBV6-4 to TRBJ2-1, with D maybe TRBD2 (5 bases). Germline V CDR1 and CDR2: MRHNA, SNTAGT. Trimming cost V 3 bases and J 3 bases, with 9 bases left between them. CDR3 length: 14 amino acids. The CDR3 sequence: CASSEVAHYNEQFF. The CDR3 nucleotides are TGTGCCAGCAGTGAAGTAGCGCACTACAATGAGCAGTTCTTC.

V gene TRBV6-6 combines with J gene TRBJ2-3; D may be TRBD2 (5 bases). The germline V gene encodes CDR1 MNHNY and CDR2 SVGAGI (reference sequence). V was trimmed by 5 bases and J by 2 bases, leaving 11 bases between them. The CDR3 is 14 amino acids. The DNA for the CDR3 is TGTGCCAGCAGTCCTGGACTTTACACAGATACGCAGTATTTT. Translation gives CASSPGLYTDTQYF.

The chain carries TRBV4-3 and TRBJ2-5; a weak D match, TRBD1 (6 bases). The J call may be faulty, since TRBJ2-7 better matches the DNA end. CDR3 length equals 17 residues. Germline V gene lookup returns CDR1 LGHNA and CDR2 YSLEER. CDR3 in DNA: TGCGCCAGCAGCCAAGATCGGGCCGGGGCAGGGGTTTACGAGCAGTACTTC. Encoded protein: CASSQDRAGAGVYEQYF.

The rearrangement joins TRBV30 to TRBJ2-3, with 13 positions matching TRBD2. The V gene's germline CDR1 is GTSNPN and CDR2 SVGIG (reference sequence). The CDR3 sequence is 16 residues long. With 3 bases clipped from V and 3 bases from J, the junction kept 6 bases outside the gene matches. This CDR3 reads CAWSAGTSGVTDTQYF. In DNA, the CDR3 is TGTGCCTGGAGCGCCGGGACTAGCGGGGTGACAGATACGCAGTATTTT.

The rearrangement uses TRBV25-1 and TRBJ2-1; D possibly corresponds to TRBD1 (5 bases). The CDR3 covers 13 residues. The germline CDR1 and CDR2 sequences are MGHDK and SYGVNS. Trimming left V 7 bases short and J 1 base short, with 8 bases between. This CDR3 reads CASMQGSYNEQFF. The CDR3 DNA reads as TGTGCCAGCATGCAGGGATCCTACAATGAGCAGTTCTTC.

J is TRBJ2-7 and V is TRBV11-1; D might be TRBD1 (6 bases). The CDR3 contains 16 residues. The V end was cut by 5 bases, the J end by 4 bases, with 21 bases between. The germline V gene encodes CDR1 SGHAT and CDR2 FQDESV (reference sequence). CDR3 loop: CASSPLRTEYLYEQYF. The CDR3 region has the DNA TGTGCCAGCAGCCCCCTACGGACAGAATACCTTTACGAGCAGTACTTC.

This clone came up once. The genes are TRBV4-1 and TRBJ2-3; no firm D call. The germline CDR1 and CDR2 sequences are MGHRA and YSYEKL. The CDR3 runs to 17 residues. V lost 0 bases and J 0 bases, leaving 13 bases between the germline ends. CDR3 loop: CASSQDLDSASTDTQYF. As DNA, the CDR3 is TGCGCCAGCAGCCAAGATCTTGACTCCGCTAGCACAGATACGCAGTATTTT.